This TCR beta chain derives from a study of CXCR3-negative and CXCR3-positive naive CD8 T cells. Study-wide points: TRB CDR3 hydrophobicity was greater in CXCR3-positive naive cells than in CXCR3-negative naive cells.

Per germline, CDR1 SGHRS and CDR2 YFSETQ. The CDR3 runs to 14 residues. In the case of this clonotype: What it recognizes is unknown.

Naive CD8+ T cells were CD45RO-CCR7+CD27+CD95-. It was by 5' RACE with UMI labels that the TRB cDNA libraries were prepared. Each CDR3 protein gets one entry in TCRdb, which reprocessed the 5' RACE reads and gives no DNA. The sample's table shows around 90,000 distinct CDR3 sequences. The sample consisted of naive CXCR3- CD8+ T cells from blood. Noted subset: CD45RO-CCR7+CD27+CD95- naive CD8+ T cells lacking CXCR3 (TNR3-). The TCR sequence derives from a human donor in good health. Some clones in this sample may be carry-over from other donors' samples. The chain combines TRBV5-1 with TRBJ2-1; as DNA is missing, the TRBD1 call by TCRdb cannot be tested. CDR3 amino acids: CASSLAQGDNEQFF.